The clone carrying this T cell receptor (beta chain) was found many times. From RNA, the CDR3 regions of TCR beta chains were amplified and sequenced. First-round RT-PCR used HTBI primers; second-round multiplex PCR followed. TCRdb fed the multiplex PCR reads into MiXCR, producing one record per CDR3 protein. This table has 350,000 to 400,000 distinct CDR3 sequences, around 18% appearing once. The CDR3 extends over 15 amino acids. CDR1 is SGHTA and CDR2 is FQGTGA in the germline V gene. Trimming took 5 bases from V and 5 from J; bases not matched to a gene: 4. This record comes from a study of Graves' ophthalmopathy and Graves' hyperthyroidism.

The specimen was peripheral blood. This TCR was recovered from a woman aged 18-35 years with Graves' ophthalmopathy. The chain links TRBV7-3 to TRBJ2-2, with TRBD2 matching over 11 bases. CDR3 loop: CASSPTSGITGELFF. CDR3 nucleotide sequence: TGTGCCAGCAGCCCGACTAGCGGGATTACCGGGGAGCTGTTTTTT.